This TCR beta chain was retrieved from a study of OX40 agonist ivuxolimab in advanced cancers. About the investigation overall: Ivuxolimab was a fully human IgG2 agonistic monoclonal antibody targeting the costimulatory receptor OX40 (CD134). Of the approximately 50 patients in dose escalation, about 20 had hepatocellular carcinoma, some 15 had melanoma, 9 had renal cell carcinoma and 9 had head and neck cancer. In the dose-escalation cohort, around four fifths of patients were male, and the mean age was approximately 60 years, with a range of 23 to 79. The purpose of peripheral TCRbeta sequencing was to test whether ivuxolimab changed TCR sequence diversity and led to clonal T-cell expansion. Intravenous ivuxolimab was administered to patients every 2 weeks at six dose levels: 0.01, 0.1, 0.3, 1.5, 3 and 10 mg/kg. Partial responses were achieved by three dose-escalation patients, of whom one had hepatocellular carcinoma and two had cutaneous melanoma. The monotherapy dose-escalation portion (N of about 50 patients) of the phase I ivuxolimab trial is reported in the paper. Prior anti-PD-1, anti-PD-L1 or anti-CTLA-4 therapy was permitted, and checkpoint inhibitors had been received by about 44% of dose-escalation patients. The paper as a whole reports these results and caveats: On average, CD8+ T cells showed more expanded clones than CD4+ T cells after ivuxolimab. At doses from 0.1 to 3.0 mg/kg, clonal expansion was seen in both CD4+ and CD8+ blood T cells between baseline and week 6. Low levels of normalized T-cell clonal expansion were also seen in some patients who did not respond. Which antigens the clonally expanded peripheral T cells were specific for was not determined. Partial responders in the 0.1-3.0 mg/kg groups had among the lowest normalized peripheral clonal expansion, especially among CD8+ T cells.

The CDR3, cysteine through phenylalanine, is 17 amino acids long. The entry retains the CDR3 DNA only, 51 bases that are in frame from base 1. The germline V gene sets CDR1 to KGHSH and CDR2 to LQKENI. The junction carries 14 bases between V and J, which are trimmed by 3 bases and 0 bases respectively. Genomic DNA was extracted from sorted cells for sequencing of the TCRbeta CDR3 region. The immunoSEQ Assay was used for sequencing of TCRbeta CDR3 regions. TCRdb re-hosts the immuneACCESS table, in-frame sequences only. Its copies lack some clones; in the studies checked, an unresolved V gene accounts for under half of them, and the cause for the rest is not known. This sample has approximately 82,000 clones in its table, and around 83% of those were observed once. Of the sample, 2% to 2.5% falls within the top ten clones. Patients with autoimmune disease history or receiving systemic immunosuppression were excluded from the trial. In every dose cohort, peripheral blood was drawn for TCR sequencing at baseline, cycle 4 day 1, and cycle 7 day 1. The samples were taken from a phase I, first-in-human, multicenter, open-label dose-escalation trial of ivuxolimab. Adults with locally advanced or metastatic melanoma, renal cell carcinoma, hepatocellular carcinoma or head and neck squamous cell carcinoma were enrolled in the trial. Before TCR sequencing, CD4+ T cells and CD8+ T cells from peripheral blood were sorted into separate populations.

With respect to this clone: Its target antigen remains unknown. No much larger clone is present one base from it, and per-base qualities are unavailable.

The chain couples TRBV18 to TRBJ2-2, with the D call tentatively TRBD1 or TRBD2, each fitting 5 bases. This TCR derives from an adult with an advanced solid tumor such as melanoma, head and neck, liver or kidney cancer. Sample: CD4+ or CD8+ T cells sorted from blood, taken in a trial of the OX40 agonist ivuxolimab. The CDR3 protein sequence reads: CASSPSVGTANTGELFF. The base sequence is TGTGCCAGCTCACCGAGCGTGGGGACGGCGAACACCGGGGAGCTGTTTTTT. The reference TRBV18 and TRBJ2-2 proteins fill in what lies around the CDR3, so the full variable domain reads NAGVMQNPRHLVRRRGQEARLRCSPMKGHSHVYWYRQLPEEGLKFMVYLQKENIIDESGMPKERFSAEFPKEGPSILRIQQVVRGDSAAYFCASSPSVGTANTGELFFGEGSRLTVL.